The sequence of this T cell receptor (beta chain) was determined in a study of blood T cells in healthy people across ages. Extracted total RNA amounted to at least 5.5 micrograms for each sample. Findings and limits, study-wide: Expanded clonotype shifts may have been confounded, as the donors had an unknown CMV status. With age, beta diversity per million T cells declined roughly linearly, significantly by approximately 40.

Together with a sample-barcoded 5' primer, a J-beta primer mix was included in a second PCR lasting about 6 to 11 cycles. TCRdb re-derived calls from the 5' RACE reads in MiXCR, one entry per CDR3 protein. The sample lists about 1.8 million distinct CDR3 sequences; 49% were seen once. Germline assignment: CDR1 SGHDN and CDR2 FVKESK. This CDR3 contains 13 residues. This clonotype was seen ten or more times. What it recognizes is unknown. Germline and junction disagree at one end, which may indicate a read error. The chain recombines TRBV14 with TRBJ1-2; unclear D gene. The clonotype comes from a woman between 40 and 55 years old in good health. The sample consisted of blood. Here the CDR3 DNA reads TGCGCCAGCAGCCAAGATAGGGCCTATGGCTACACCTTC. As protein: CASSQDRAYGYTF. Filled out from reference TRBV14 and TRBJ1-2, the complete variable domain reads EAGVTQFPSHSVIEKGQTVTLRCDPISGHDNLYWYRRVMGKEIKFLLHFVKESKQDESGMPNNRFLAERTGGTYSTLKVQPAELEDSGVYFCASSQDRAYGYTFGSGTRLTVV.